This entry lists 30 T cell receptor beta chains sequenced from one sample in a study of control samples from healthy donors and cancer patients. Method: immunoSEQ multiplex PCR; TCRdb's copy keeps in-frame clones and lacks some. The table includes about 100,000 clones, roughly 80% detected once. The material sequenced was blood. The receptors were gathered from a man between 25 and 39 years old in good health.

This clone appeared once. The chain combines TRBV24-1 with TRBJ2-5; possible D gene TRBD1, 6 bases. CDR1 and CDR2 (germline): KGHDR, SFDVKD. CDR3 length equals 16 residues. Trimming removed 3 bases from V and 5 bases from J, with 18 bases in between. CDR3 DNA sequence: TGTGCCACCAGTGATACACGGAGAGGGGGTGGGGAGACCCAGTACTTC. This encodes CATSDTRRGGGETQYF.

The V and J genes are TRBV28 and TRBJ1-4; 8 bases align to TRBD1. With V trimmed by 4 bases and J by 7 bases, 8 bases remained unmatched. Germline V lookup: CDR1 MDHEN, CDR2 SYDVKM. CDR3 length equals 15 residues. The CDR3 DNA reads TGTGCCAGCAGTTCCACCGGGACAGGCGGTGAAAAACTGTTTTTT. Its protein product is CASSSTGTGGEKLFF.

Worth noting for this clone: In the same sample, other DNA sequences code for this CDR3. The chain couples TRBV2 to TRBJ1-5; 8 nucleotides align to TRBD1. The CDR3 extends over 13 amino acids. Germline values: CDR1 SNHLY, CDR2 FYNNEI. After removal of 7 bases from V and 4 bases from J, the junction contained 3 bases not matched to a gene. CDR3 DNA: TGTGCCAGCACCGGACAGGGAAATCAGCCCCAGCATTTT. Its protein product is CASTGQGNQPQHF.

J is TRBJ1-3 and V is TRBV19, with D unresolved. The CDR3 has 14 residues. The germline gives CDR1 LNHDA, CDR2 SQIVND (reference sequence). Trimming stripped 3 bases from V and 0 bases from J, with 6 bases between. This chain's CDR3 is CASSILDSGNTIYF. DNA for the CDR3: TGTGCCAGTAGTATCCTCGACTCTGGAAACACCATATATTTT.

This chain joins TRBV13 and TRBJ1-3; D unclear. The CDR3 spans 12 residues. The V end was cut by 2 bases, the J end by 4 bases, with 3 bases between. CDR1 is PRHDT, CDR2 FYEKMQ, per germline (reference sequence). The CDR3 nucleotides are TGTGCCAGCAGCTTACAGGGAAACACCATATATTTT. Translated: CASSLQGNTIYF.

This chain's CDR3 is CATSRISSTEAFF. Here the CDR3 DNA reads TGTGCCACCAGCAGGATATCAAGTACTGAAGCTTTCTTT. The chain has TRBV15 and TRBJ1-1; D is uncertain. V lost 3 bases to trimming and J lost 5 bases, with 10 bases between them. CDR3 size: 13 residues. Germline CDR1 is LNHNV and CDR2 is YYDKDF (reference sequence).

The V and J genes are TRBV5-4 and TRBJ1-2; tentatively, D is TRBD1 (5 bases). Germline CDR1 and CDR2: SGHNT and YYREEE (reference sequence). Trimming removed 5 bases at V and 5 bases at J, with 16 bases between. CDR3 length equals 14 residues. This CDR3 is CASRVDIGTYGYTF. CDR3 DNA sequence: TGTGCCAGCAGGGTGGATATCGGGACTTATGGCTACACCTTC.

The CDR3 spells CASSQSGTEAFF. The CDR3, as DNA: TGTGCCAGCAGCCAATCAGGGACTGAAGCTTTCTTT. The chain carries TRBV12-3 or TRBV12-4 and TRBJ1-1; TRBD1 might be the D (5 bases). The length of the CDR3 is 12 residues. Trimming removed 6 bases from V and 5 bases from J, with 10 bases in between.

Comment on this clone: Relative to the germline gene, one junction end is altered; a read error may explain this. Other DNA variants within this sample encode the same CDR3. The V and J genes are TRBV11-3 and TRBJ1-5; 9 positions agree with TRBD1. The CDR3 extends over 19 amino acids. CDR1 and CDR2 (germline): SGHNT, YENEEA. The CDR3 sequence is CASSLDGETGGFGNQPQHF. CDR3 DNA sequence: TGTGCCAGCAGCTTAGACGGTGAGACAGGGGGATTCGGCAATCAACCCCAGCATTTT.

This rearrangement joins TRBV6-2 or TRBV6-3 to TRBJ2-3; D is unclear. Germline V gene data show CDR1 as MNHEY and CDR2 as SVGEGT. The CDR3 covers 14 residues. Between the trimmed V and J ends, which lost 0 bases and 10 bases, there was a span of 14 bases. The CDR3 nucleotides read TGTGCCAGCAGTTACTCGCCTCCTCCGAATGCGCAGTATTTT. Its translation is CASSYSPPPNAQYF.

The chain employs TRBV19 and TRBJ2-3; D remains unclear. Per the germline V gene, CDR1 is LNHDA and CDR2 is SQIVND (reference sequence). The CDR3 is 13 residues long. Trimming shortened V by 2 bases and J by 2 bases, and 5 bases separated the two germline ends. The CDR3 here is CASSINPTDTQYF. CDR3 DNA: TGTGCCAGTAGTATAAACCCCACAGATACGCAGTATTTT.

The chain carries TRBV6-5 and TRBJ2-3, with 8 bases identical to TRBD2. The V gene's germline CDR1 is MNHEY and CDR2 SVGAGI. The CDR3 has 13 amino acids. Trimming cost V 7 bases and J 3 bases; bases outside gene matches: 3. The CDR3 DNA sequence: TGTGCCAGCAAGACTAGCGCGACAGATACGCAGTATTTT. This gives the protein CASKTSATDTQYF.

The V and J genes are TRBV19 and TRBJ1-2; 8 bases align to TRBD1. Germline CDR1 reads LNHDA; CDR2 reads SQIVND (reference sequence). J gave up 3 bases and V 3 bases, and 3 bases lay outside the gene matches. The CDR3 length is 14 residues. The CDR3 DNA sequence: TGTGCCAGTAGTATCAGGGGGCCCGACTATGGCTACACCTTC. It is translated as CASSIRGPDYGYTF.

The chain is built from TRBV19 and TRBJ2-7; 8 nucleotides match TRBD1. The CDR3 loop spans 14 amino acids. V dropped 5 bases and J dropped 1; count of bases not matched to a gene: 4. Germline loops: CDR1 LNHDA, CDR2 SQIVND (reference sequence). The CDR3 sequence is CASSATGASYEQYF. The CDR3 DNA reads TGTGCCAGTAGTGCGACAGGGGCATCCTACGAGCAGTACTTC.

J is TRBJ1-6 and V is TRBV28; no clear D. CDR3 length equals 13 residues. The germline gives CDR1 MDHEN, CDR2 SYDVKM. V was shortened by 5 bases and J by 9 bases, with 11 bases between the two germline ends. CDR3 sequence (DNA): TGTGCCAGCAGTCCAGACTCGGGTTCACCCCTCCACTTT. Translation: CASSPDSGSPLHF.

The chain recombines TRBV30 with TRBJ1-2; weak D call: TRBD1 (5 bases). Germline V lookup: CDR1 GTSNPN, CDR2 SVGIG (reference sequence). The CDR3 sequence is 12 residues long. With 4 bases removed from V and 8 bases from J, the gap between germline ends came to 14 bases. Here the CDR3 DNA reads TGTGCCTGGAATGAAGGGGCAGAAGGCTACACCTTC. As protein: CAWNEGAEGYTF.

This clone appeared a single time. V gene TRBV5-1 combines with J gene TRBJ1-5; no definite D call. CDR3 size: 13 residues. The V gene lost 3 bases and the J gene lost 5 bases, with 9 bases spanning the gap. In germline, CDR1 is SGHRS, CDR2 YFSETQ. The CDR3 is CASSYTPDQPQHF. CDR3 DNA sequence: TGCGCCAGCAGCTATACACCCGATCAGCCCCAGCATTTT. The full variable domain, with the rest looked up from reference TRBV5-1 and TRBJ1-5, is KAGVTQTPRYLIKTRGQQVTLSCSPISGHRSVSWYQQTPGQGLQFLFEYFSETQRNKGNFPGRFSGRQFSNSRSEMNVSTLELGDSALYLCASSYTPDQPQHFGDGTRLSIL.

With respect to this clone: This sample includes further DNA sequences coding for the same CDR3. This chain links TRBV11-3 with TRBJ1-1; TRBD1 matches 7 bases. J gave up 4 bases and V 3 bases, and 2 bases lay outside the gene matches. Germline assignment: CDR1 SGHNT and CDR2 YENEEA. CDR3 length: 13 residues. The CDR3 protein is CASSLRQGTEAFF. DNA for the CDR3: TGTGCCAGCAGCTTGAGACAGGGCACTGAAGCTTTCTTT.

The CDR3 DNA sequence: TGTGCCAGCAGCGTCAGAAGGGGCAGAGATACGCAGTATTTT. Protein: CASSVRRGRDTQYF. The rearrangement joins TRBV5-6 to TRBJ2-3; D is perhaps TRBD1 (5 bases). Germline assignment: CDR1 SGHDT and CDR2 YYEEEE. The length of the CDR3 is 14 residues. Deletions cut 4 bases from V and 5 bases from J, with 14 bases between.

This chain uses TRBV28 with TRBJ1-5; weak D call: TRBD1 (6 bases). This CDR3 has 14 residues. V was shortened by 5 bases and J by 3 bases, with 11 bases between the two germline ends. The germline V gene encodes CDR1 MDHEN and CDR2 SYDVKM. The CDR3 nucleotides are TGTGCCAGCAGTACCCGGACAGACAATCAGCCCCAGCATTTT. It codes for CASSTRTDNQPQHF. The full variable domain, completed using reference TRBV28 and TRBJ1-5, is DVKVTQSSRYLVKRTGEKVFLECVQDMDHENMFWYRQDPGLGLRLIYFSYDVKMKEKGDIPEGYSVSREKKERFSLILESASTNQTSMYLCASSTRTDNQPQHFGDGTRLSIL.

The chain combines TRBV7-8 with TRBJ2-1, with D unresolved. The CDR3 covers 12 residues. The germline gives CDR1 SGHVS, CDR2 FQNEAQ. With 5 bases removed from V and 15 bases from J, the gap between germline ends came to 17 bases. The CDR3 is CASSRAIASPFF. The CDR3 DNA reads TGTGCCAGCAGCAGAGCGATAGCTTCCCCGTTCTTC.

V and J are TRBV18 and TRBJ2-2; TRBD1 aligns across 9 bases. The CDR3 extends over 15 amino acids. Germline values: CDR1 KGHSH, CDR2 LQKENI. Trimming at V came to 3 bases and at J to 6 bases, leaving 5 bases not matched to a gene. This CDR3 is CASSPSRDRAGELFF. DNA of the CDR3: TGTGCCAGCTCACCGTCCCGGGACAGGGCCGGGGAGCTGTTTTTT.

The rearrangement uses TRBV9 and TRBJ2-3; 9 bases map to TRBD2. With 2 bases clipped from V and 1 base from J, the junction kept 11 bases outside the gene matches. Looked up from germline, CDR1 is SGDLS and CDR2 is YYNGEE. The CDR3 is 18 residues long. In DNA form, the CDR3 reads TGTGCCAGCAGCGTGGGTGGTTCGGCTAGCGGGGGCACAGATACGCAGTATTTT. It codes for CASSVGGSASGGTDTQYF. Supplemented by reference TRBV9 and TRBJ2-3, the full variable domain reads DSGVTQTPKHLITATGQRVTLRCSPRSGDLSVYWYQQSLDQGLQFLIQYYNGEERAKGNILERFSAQQFPDLHSELNLSSLELGDSALYFCASSVGGSASGGTDTQYFGPGTRLTVL.

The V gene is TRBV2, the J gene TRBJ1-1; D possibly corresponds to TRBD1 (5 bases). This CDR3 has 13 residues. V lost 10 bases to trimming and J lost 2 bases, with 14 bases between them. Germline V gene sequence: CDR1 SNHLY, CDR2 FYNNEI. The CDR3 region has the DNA TGTGCCAAGGAACAGGACCCAAACACTGAAGCTTTCTTT. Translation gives CAKEQDPNTEAFF.

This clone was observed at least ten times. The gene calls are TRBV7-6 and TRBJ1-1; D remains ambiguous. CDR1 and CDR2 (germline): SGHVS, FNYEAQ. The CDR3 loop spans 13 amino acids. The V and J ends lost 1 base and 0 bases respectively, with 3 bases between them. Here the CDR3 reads CASSLEVNTEAFF. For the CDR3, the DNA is TGTGCCAGCAGCTTAGAAGTGAACACTGAAGCTTTCTTT. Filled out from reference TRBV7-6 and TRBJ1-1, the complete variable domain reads GAGVSQSPRYKVTKRGQDVALRCDPISGHVSLYWYRQALGQGPEFLTYFNYEAQQDKSGLPNDRFSAERPEGSISTLTIQRTEQRDSAMYRCASSLEVNTEAFFGQGTRLTVV.

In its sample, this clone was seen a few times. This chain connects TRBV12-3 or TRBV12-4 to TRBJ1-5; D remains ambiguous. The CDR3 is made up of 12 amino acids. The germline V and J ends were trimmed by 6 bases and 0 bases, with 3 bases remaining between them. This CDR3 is CASRFSNQPQHF. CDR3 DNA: TGTGCCAGCAGGTTTAGCAATCAGCCCCAGCATTTT.

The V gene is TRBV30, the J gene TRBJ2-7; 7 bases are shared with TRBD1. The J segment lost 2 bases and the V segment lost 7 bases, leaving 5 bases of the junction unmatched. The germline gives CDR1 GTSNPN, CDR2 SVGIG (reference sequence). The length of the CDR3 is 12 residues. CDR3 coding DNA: TGTGCCTCGAAGACAGGGACCTACGAGCAGTACTTC. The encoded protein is CASKTGTYEQYF.

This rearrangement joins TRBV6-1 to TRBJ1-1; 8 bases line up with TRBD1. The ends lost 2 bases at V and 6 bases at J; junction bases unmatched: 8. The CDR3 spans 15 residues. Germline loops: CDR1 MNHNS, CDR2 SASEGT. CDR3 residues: CASSEIAGGKAEAFF. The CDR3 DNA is TGTGCCAGCAGTGAAATCGCAGGGGGCAAAGCTGAAGCTTTCTTT.

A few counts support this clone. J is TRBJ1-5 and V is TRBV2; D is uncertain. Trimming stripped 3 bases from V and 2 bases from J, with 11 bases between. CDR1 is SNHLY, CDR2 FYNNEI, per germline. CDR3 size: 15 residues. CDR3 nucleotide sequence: TGTGCCAGCAGTGATAGCTGGGGAGGCAATCAGCCCCAGCATTTT. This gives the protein CASSDSWGGNQPQHF.

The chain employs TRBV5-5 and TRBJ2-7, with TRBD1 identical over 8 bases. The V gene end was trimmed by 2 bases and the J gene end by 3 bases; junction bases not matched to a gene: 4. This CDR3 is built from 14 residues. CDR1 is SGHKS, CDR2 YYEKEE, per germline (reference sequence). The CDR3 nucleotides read TGTGCCAGCAGCTTTGGGACAGGAGACTACGAGCAGTACTTC. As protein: CASSFGTGDYEQYF.